The rows below give T cell receptor beta chains drawn from one sample of a study of regulatory T cells in long-lasting Graves disease. TCRdb redid the calling of the multiplex PCR reads with MiXCR, one entry per CDR3 protein. The table lists 500,000 to 700,000 distinct CDR3 sequences, around 30% of them singletons. The sequencing used peripheral blood mononuclear cells (PBMCs), collected when the disease was refractory, from a patient treated with antithyroid drugs. These receptor sequences come from a female donor with Graves disease. Both conserved end residues are part of each CDR3. The D gene is left open where the match is weak. Clone size is shown for a subset of rows, as once, few, many or a class of expanded clone.

V	D	size	J	DNA	CDR3
TRBV5-1	.	.	TRBJ1-2	TGCGCCAGCAGCTCGGGACATACCGGGGACTATGGCTACACCTTC	CASSSGHTGDYGYTF
TRBV12-3/TRBV12-4	TRBD1	many	TRBJ1-2	TGTGCCAGCACCCCGGACAGGGTGAGCTATGGCTACACCTTC	CASTPDRVSYGYTF
TRBV7-2	TRBD2	few	TRBJ2-5	TGTGCCAGCAGGCGTAGCGGGAGCGTCGAGACCCAGTACTTC	CASRRSGSVETQYF
TRBV6-2/TRBV6-3	TRBD1	many	TRBJ1-2	TGTGCCAGCAGTCGGACAGGGTCCAGCGGCTACACCTTC	CASSRTGSSGYTF
TRBV30	.	.	TRBJ2-5	TGTGCCTGGAGTGTACTGGCGGGCCAAGAGACCCAGTACTTC	CAWSVLAGQETQYF
TRBV3-1	.	.	TRBJ1-2	TGTGCCAGCAGCCAAGGCCAACATGGTGTAAGCTACACCTTC	CASSQGQHGVSYTF
TRBV11-2	TRBD1	.	TRBJ1-6	TGTGCCAGCAGTTTGGGACAGATGGTTTCACCCCTCCACTTT	CASSLGQMVSPLHF
TRBV28	TRBD2	few	TRBJ2-7	TGTGCCAGCAGTAGTAGCGGGAGAGTCCCCTACGAGCAGTACTTC	CASSSSGRVPYEQYF
TRBV6-9	.	.	TRBJ1-1	TGTGCCAGCAGTTACGACTTAACTGAAGCTTTCTTT	CASSYDLTEAFF
TRBV3-1	.	.	TRBJ2-6	TGTGCCAGCAGCCAAGATCGGAGGAGCTCTGGGGCCAACGTCCTGACTTTC	CASSQDRRSSGANVLTF
TRBV12-3/TRBV12-4	.	few	TRBJ1-5	TGTGCCAGCAGTTTGTCCAGGGTGGGCAATCAGCCCCAGCATTTT	CASSLSRVGNQPQHF
TRBV12-3/TRBV12-4	TRBD2	.	TRBJ2-7	TGTGCCAGCAGTCTCAAGGGGAGGGGAGAGCAGTACTTC	CASSLKGRGEQYF
TRBV18	.	.	TRBJ1-5	TGTGCCAGCTCAGCGACGCATAGCAATCAGCCCCAGCATTTT	CASSATHSNQPQHF
TRBV19	TRBD1	.	TRBJ1-5	TGTGCCAGTAGTATGGGGACAGGGAATCAGCCCCAGCATTTT	CASSMGTGNQPQHF
TRBV2	TRBD1	many	TRBJ1-4	TGTGCCAGCAACCGGGACAGGGTCGGAGAAAAACTGTTTTTT	CASNRDRVGEKLFF
TRBV6-1	.	.	TRBJ2-7	TGTGCCAGCAGTCCCGGACAGTACGAGCAGTACTTC	CASSPGQYEQYF
TRBV27	.	.	TRBJ1-1	TGTGCCAGCAGTTTATCGCCCCTCCGGGACACTGAAGCTTTCTTT	CASSLSPLRDTEAFF
TRBV6-5	.	many	TRBJ1-2	TGTGCCAGCAGTTACACGGAGGGACCGGACTACTATGGCTACACCTTC	CASSYTEGPDYYGYTF
TRBV5-4	TRBD2	.	TRBJ2-5	TGTGCCAGCAGCATGAGCACCGGGACTAGCGGGAGGAAAGGGGAGACCCAGTACTTC	CASSMSTGTSGRKGETQYF
TRBV19	TRBD1	few	TRBJ1-2	TGTGCCAGTTCAGCCTCAGGGGGCTGGGGCTACACCTTC	CASSASGGWGYTF
TRBV12-3/TRBV12-4	.	few	TRBJ1-1	TGTGCCAGCAGTCCGGGGGGGCTCACTGAAGCTTTCTTT	CASSPGGLTEAFF
TRBV20-1	TRBD2	.	TRBJ2-2	TGCAGTGCTCTTGGCGGGAGGGGGAACGGGGAGCTGTTTTTT	CSALGGRGNGELFF
TRBV11-2	.	.	TRBJ1-6	TGTGCCAGCAGCTGGGACGGATACTCCTATAATTCACCCCTCCACTTT	CASSWDGYSYNSPLHF
TRBV20-1	.	few	TRBJ1-2	TGCAGTGCTAAATTCAGGGAAGCTTATGGCTACACCTTC	CSAKFREAYGYTF
TRBV19	.	few	TRBJ2-6	TGTGCCAGTAGTATTCTACCCTCTGGGGCCAACGTCCTGACTTTC	CASSILPSGANVLTF
TRBV3-1	.	few	TRBJ2-7	TGTGCCAGCAGCCTATGGGGGACTGACTACGAGCAGTACTTC	CASSLWGTDYEQYF
TRBV6-1	TRBD1	many	TRBJ1-2	TGTGCCAGCAGTCGGACAGGGGACTATGGCTACACCTTC	CASSRTGDYGYTF
TRBV28	TRBD1	many	TRBJ1-5	TGTGCCAGCAGCTTAGGACAGGGGGCAAGTCAGCCCCAGCATTTT	CASSLGQGASQPQHF
TRBV6-1	.	.	TRBJ1-2	TGTGCCAGCAGTGAGAGGAACCTCCGGAGCGGTTATGGCTACACCTTC	CASSERNLRSGYGYTF
TRBV11-1	TRBD1	.	TRBJ2-5	TGTGCCAGCAGCCCCCGGACAGGGCCAGAGACCCAGTACTTC	CASSPRTGPETQYF
TRBV20-1	.	.	TRBJ1-5	TGCAGTGCTACGACAGGCCACAATCAGCCCCAGCATTTT	CSATTGHNQPQHF
TRBV6-1	.	few	TRBJ1-3	TGTGCCAGCATCCAGCTTGGGGGAGCTGTATATTTT	CASIQLGGAVYF
TRBV6-2/TRBV6-3	.	.	TRBJ1-4	TGTGCCAGCAGCCCCACAGGTTTAGCTGAAAAACTGTTTTTT	CASSPTGLAEKLFF
TRBV29-1	.	few	TRBJ2-5	TGCAGCGTTGATGGTGGGAATCAAGAGACCCAGTACTTC	CSVDGGNQETQYF
TRBV20-1	TRBD1	.	TRBJ1-5	TGCAGTGCAGGGGACAGGGGGAATCAGCCCCAGCATTTT	CSAGDRGNQPQHF
TRBV2	.	many	TRBJ1-2	TGTGCCAGCAGAGGGGATGGCTACACCTTC	CASRGDGYTF
TRBV20-1	.	few	TRBJ1-6	TGCAGTGCTAGGCTGGGGACACCTAATTCACCCCTCCACTTT	CSARLGTPNSPLHF
TRBV6-1	TRBD2	.	TRBJ2-5	TGTGCCAGCAGCAAAACTAGCGGGAGGGACCAAGAGACCCAGTACTTC	CASSKTSGRDQETQYF
TRBV7-9	.	.	TRBJ2-5	TGTGCCAGCAGCACCAGCGGGCGGGGAGAGACCCAGTACTTC	CASSTSGRGETQYF
TRBV7-2	.	.	TRBJ1-5	TGTGCCAGCAGCCCCCGCATCGACAGGTCCAATCAGCCCCAGCATTTT	CASSPRIDRSNQPQHF
TRBV27	TRBD1	many	TRBJ1-6	TGTGCCAGCAGTCCTCGACAGGGAGAGGGGACCACCCTCCACTTT	CASSPRQGEGTTLHF
TRBV25-1	.	few	TRBJ1-1	TGTGCCAGCAGTGCGGGGGCAAGGGCTGAAGCTTTCTTT	CASSAGARAEAFF
TRBV19	TRBD1	.	TRBJ1-5	TGTGCCAGTAGTATGCCAGGGGGCTTAATCCTTCAGCCCCAGCATTTT	CASSMPGGLILQPQHF
TRBV6-1	TRBD1	few	TRBJ1-5	TGTGCCAGCAGCCACTCATTAGGGGGCGATCAGCCCCAGCATTTT	CASSHSLGGDQPQHF
TRBV3-1	.	.	TRBJ2-7	TGTGCCAGCAGCCAAGATCCGCGGGCATACTACGAGCAGTACTTC	CASSQDPRAYYEQYF
TRBV19	.	.	TRBJ1-3	TGTGCCAGTAGTACCCCCCTGGGGGCGTCCGGAAACACCATATATTTT	CASSTPLGASGNTIYF
TRBV7-9	.	.	TRBJ1-5	TGTGCCAGCAGCTCCCGGGACAACAATCAGCCCCAGCATTTT	CASSSRDNNQPQHF
TRBV6-1	.	.	TRBJ1-1	TGTGCCAGCAGGAAGACGGGGAGTCTGAACACTGAAGCTTTCTTT	CASRKTGSLNTEAFF
TRBV6-1	.	many	TRBJ1-6	TGTGCCAGCAGTGACAGGGTCGGGTTGGGTTCACCCCTCCACTTT	CASSDRVGLGSPLHF
TRBV29-1	TRBD1	.	TRBJ1-1	TGCAGCGTTGTAGGGGGCGCGGGCACTGAAGCTTTCTTT	CSVVGGAGTEAFF
TRBV3-1	.	.	TRBJ1-6	TGTGCCAGCAGCCAAGGAGGGGGGTACTCACCCCTCCACTTT	CASSQGGGYSPLHF
TRBV2	.	many	TRBJ2-7	TGTGCCAGCAGTTACAAACGGGGAGTTTCCTACGAGCAGTACTTC	CASSYKRGVSYEQYF
TRBV19	TRBD1	.	TRBJ1-5	TGTGCCAGTACCGGAAGGGACAGGAGCAGCAATCAGCCCCAGCATTTT	CASTGRDRSSNQPQHF
TRBV28	TRBD1	.	TRBJ1-4	TGTGCCAGCATTTCAGGGGGCCTCAGTAATGAAAAACTGTTTTTT	CASISGGLSNEKLFF
TRBV3-1	.	.	TRBJ2-7	TGTGCCAGCAGCCAATACAACCTCGAGCAGTACTTC	CASSQYNLEQYF
TRBV28	.	.	TRBJ1-4	TGTGCCAGCAGTCCACCAGTATTAAATGAAAAACTGTTTTTT	CASSPPVLNEKLFF
TRBV2	TRBD1	many	TRBJ2-5	TGTGCCAGCAGGAAGGACAGGGGGCTAAATTTTGAGTACTTC	CASRKDRGLNFEYF
TRBV12-3/TRBV12-4	.	few	TRBJ1-1	TGTGCCAGCAGGTTCGCCCCCCCTAGCCTTTTCATGAACACTGAAGCTTTCTTT	CASRFAPPSLFMNTEAFF
TRBV29-1	.	.	TRBJ1-4	TGCAGCGTTGGGGAAGGGAAGGAAAAACTGTTTTTT	CSVGEGKEKLFF